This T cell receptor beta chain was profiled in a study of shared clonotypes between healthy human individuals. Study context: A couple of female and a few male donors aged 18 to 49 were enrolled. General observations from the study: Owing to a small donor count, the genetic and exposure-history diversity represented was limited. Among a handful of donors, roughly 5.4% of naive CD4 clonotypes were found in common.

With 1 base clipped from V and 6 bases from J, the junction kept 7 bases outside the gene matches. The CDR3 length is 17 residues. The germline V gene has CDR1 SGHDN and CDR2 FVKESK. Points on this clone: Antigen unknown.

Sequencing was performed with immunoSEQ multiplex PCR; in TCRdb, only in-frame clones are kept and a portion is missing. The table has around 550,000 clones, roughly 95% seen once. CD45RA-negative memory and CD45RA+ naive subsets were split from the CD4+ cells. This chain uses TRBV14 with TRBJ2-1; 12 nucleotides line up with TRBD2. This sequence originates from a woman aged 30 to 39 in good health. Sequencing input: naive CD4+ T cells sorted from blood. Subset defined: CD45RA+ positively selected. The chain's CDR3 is CASSQGGLAGVLNEQFF. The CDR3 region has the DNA TGTGCCAGCAGCCAAGGGGGACTAGCGGGTGTGCTCAATGAGCAGTTCTTC.